These 20 T cell receptor beta chains were all obtained from the same sample, sequenced in a study of T cells after yellow fever vaccination. TCRdb ran MiXCR on the 5' RACE reads and lists one entry per CDR3 protein. This sample has about 240,000 distinct CDR3 sequences, with about 7% found just once. The specimen comprised CD4+ T cells sorted from PBMCs, sampled 15 days after the yellow fever booster vaccination. These TCRs come from a man aged 25-45 years who received the YFV17D yellow fever vaccine.

This clonotype was counted a few times. V is TRBV4-3 and J is TRBJ2-2, with D possibly TRBD2 on 6 matching bases. This CDR3 has 16 residues. Per germline, CDR1 LGHNA and CDR2 YSLEER. V gave up 5 bases and J gave up 0 bases, with 13 bases separating them. The CDR3 bases are TGCGCCAGCAGCTTCCGGACTACCCCGAACACCGGGGAGCTGTTTTTT. Translating it yields CASSFRTTPNTGELFF.

This clonotype was detected a few times. This rearrangement joins TRBV6-1 to TRBJ2-1; D gene unclear. The CDR3 is 13 amino acids. V was clipped by 3 bases and J by 6 bases, with 9 bases between them. The V gene's germline CDR1 is MNHNS and CDR2 SASEGT. The CDR3 coding sequence is TGTGCCAGCAGTGACATCCTTGCCAATGAGCAGTTCTTC. Protein: CASSDILANEQFF.

This clonotype was observed a handful of times. The J gene is TRBJ2-3, the V gene TRBV20-1, with 9 bases that match TRBD2. Germline values: CDR1 DFQATT, CDR2 SNEGSKA (reference sequence). CDR3 length equals 14 residues. Trimming took 5 bases from V and 6 from J; bases not matched to a gene: 9. The DNA for the CDR3 is TGCAGTGCTCGATTTAGCGGGAGTATGGATACGCAGTATTTT. Translated, it gives CSARFSGSMDTQYF.

The rearrangement links TRBV5-4 to TRBJ2-1, with 7 nucleotides matching TRBD1. Germline assignment: CDR1 SGHNT and CDR2 YYREEE (reference sequence). V was clipped by 5 bases and J by 7 bases; unmatched bases: 6. The CDR3 is 13 residues long. CDR3 in amino acids: CASRDNRGNEQFF. The CDR3 DNA reads as TGTGCCAGCAGAGACAACAGGGGTAATGAGCAGTTCTTC.

The chain employs TRBV11-2 and TRBJ2-1, with D possibly TRBD1 on 5 matching bases. The germline V gene encodes CDR1 SGHAT and CDR2 FQNNGV. The CDR3 contains 13 residues. V dropped 3 bases and J dropped 8 bases, with 11 bases sitting between them. CDR3 coding DNA: TGTGCCAGCAGCTTTCAAGGACACTATGAGCAGTTCTTC. Protein product: CASSFQGHYEQFF.

Many counts were recorded for this clonotype. The chain couples TRBV10-2 to TRBJ2-5; no reliable D call. CDR1 WSHSY and CDR2 SAAADI come from the germline V gene. The germline V and J ends were trimmed by 4 bases and 2 bases, with 2 bases remaining between them. The CDR3 consists of 11 residues. Here the CDR3 reads CASSGQETQYF. CDR3 bases: TGCGCCAGCAGTGGTCAAGAGACCCAGTACTTC.

This chain links TRBV6-5 with TRBJ2-3, with 8 bases identical to TRBD2. Germline V gene data show CDR1 as MNHEY and CDR2 as SVGAGI. The CDR3 has 16 residues. The V gene end was trimmed by 0 bases and the J gene end by 3 bases; junction bases not matched to a gene: 5. CDR3 DNA sequence: TGTGCCAGCAGTTACTCAAGCGGGAGTTCTACAGATACGCAGTATTTT. Encoded protein: CASSYSSGSSTDTQYF.

This clonotype was detected a few times. V usage is TRBV7-2 and J usage is TRBJ2-1; TRBD2 matches 8 bases. V gave up 5 bases and J gave up 5 bases; unmatched junction bases: 11. CDR1 is SGHTA and CDR2 is FQGNSA in the germline V gene. The CDR3 spans 16 residues. CDR3 amino acids: CASSPPPSGRHNEQFF. The DNA of the CDR3 is TGTGCCAGCAGCCCCCCCCCTAGCGGGCGCCACAATGAGCAGTTCTTC.

This clonotype appeared a few times. This chain uses TRBV28 with TRBJ2-1, with D possibly matching TRBD1 (5 bases). This CDR3 spans 15 amino acids. The germline gives CDR1 MDHEN, CDR2 SYDVKM. Trimming took 4 bases from V and 3 from J, leaving 13 bases between them. CDR3 sequence reads: CASSSRQRFYNEQFF. In DNA form, the CDR3 reads TGTGCCAGCAGTTCGCGACAGAGATTCTACAATGAGCAGTTCTTC. The variable domain in full, with the rest retrieved from reference TRBV28 and TRBJ2-1, is DVKVTQSSRYLVKRTGEKVFLECVQDMDHENMFWYRQDPGLGLRLIYFSYDVKMKEKGDIPEGYSVSREKKERFSLILESASTNQTSMYLCASSSRQRFYNEQFFGPGTRLTVL.

This clonotype was seen a handful of times. The chain couples TRBV3-1 to TRBJ2-1; 11 bases fit TRBD1. With V trimmed by 5 bases and J by 8 bases, 11 bases remained unmatched. Germline assignment: CDR1 LGHDT and CDR2 YNNKEL (reference sequence). CDR3 length: 16 residues. DNA of the CDR3: TGTGCCAGCAGCGGAAACCGGGACAGGGGGGGCTATGAGCAGTTCTTC. This codes for CASSGNRDRGGYEQFF.

The rearrangement joins TRBV11-3 to TRBJ2-1; D remains unclear. The CDR3 spans 14 residues. V lost 3 bases, J lost 3 bases, and 9 bases lay in between. Germline V gene sequence: CDR1 SGHNT, CDR2 YENEEA. The DNA for the CDR3 is TGTGCCAGCAGCTTCTCACAGAGCTACAATGAGCAGTTCTTC. Its protein is CASSFSQSYNEQFF.

This clonotype has a count of ten or more. The chain joins TRBV7-2 to TRBJ2-3; 12 nucleotides line up with TRBD2. With 6 bases clipped from V and 0 bases from J, the junction kept 4 bases outside the gene matches. The CDR3 is 16 residues long. Germline lookup yields CDR1 SGHTA and CDR2 FQGNSA. The CDR3 bases are TGTGCCAGCAGGAGACTAGCGGGAGCTAGCACAGATACGCAGTATTTT. Its protein is CASRRLAGASTDTQYF.

This clonotype has at least ten counts. This chain connects TRBV6-1 to TRBJ1-2; 10 nucleotides agree with TRBD1. V was pared by 5 bases and J by 7 bases, with 7 bases of the junction left unmatched. The CDR3 runs 14 residues. Germline V lookup: CDR1 MNHNS, CDR2 SASEGT. DNA for the CDR3: TGTGCCAGCAGTACAACCGGGACAGGGGTTGGCTACACCTTC. Residues: CASSTTGTGVGYTF.

Concerning this clonotype itself: At one boundary the junction diverges from the germline segment, which might be a read error. The chain combines TRBV20-1 with TRBJ2-1; D possibly corresponds to TRBD2 (6 bases). Germline V gene data show CDR1 as DFQATT and CDR2 as SNEGSKA (reference sequence). The CDR3 totals 18 residues. DNA of the CDR3: TGCTGTGCTAGGAACCACGGTAGGGCGAACCGCGGGAACAATGAGCAGTTCTTC. This encodes CCARNHGRANRGNNEQFF.

A few counts support this clonotype. A read error may produce the germline difference seen at one junction end. This chain connects TRBV5-4 to TRBJ2-2; TRBD2 aligns across 7 bases. The CDR3 totals 15 residues. Germline V lookup: CDR1 SGHNT, CDR2 YYREEE (reference sequence). As DNA, the CDR3 is TGTGACAGCAGCTTTGCGGGAGCGAACACCGGGGAGCTGTTTTTT. Protein sequence: CDSSFAGANTGELFF.

The V gene is TRBV20-1, the J gene TRBJ2-7; D possibly corresponds to TRBD2 (5 bases). The CDR3 extends over 14 amino acids. Germline V gives CDR1 DFQATT, CDR2 SNEGSKA (reference sequence). V lost 0 bases to trimming and J lost 1 base, with 10 bases between them. The CDR3 loop reads CSARDSSGSYEQYF. CDR3 DNA: TGCAGTGCTAGAGATTCCAGCGGTTCCTACGAGCAGTACTTC.

Points on this clonotype: This could be a read error, since a much larger clone is one nucleotide away. This chain joins TRBV5-4 and TRBJ2-5, with 9 nucleotides matching TRBD1. Per germline, CDR1 SGHNT and CDR2 YYREEE (reference sequence). The CDR3 length is 14 residues. V trimming: 4 bases; J trimming: 5 bases; junction bases outside the gene matches: 6. Written as DNA, the CDR3 is TGTGCCAGCAGCAAGGACAGGGGCCCCGAGACCCAGTACTTC. This codes for CASSKDRGPETQYF. The full variable domain, rest sourced from reference TRBV5-4 and TRBJ2-5, is ETGVTQSPTHLIKTRGQQVTLRCSSQSGHNTVSWYQQALGQGPQFIFQYYREEENGRGNFPPRFSGLQFPNYSSELNVNALELDDSALYLCASSKDRGPETQYFGPGTRLLVL.

A few counts support this clonotype. The gene calls are TRBV29-1 and TRBJ2-5, with D possibly TRBD2 on 7 matching bases. Deletions cut 8 bases from V and 5 bases from J, with 15 bases between. Per the germline V gene, CDR1 is SQVTM and CDR2 is ANQGSEA. The CDR3 is 12 residues long. CDR3 region: CSTSGGGETQYF. CDR3 bases: TGCAGCACGTCGGGGGGCGGGGAGACCCAGTACTTC.

The chain couples TRBV6-2 or TRBV6-3 to TRBJ2-1; 14 bases map to TRBD2. Germline-derived CDR1 and CDR2 are MNHEY and SVGEGT. The CDR3 length is 19 residues. V trimming: 2 bases; J trimming: 1 base; junction bases outside the gene matches: 7. The CDR3, as DNA: TGTGCCAGCAGTTACCTGGGACTAGCGGGAGTGGCGTCCTACAATGAGCAGTTCTTC. The encoded protein is CASSYLGLAGVASYNEQFF.

This clonotype appeared a few times. The chain couples TRBV20-1 to TRBJ2-7, with D tentatively TRBD2 (6 bases). The germline gives CDR1 DFQATT, CDR2 SNEGSKA (reference sequence). Trimming pared 5 bases from V and 2 bases from J, leaving 10 bases between. CDR3 length equals 12 residues. The CDR3 loop is CSAGRTPYEQYF. DNA for the CDR3: TGCAGTGCTGGGAGGACCCCCTACGAGCAGTACTTC.